These 3 T cell receptor beta chains share one sample of origin, sequenced in a study of OX40 agonist ivuxolimab in advanced cancers. Assay: immunoSEQ multiplex PCR; the TCRdb copy retains only in-frame clones and omits some. Among some 38,000 clones listed, more than 85% were seen once. The sequenced sample was CD4+ or CD8+ T cells sorted from blood, obtained in a trial of the OX40 agonist ivuxolimab. The receptor set was obtained from an adult with an advanced solid tumor such as melanoma, head and neck, liver or kidney cancer.

V gene TRBV11-3 combines with J gene TRBJ2-7; TRBD2 agrees at 11 bases. The length of the CDR3 is 16 residues. Germline V gene sequence: CDR1 SGHNT, CDR2 YENEEA. V was pared by 5 bases and J by 3 bases, with 9 bases of the junction left unmatched. The CDR3 DNA reads as TGTGCCAGCAGCCCCAGACTAGCGGGAACGGGCTACGAGCAGTACTTC. Its translation: CASSPRLAGTGYEQYF.

Remarks on this clone: Other DNA sequences in the sample encode the same CDR3. V is TRBV28 and J is TRBJ2-7; 9 bases are shared with TRBD2. The CDR3 is 15 residues long. From germline, CDR1 is MDHEN and CDR2 SYDVKM. V lost 5 bases, J lost 2 bases, and 7 bases stayed unmatched. CDR3 region: CASSPRGLATYEQYF. In DNA, the CDR3 is TGTGCCAGCAGTCCAAGGGGACTAGCCACCTACGAGCAGTACTTC.

V usage is TRBV4-2 and J usage is TRBJ1-2; D uncertain. The CDR3 covers 11 residues. V dropped 0 bases and J dropped 5 bases, with 1 base sitting between them. From germline, CDR1 is LGHNA and CDR2 YNFKEQ. The CDR3 DNA follows: TGTGCCAGCAGCCAAGAGTATGGCTACACCTTC. It specifies CASSQEYGYTF.